These T cell receptor beta chains were read from a single sample in a study of blood T cells in healthy people across ages. TCRdb ran MiXCR on the 5' RACE reads and lists one entry per CDR3 protein. This table holds 1.5 million to 1.9 million distinct CDR3 sequences, approximately 42% found once. Material: blood. These receptors all stem from a woman between 18 and 29 years old in good health. Both conserved end residues are part of each CDR3. Fields, in order: clone size, D gene, J gene, V gene, CDR3 DNA, CDR3 protein. A D gene is named only where the DNA matches it firmly. Clone size is stated in some rows and not others, as once, few, many or a class when expanded.

. . TRBJ2-3 TRBV20-1 TGCAGTGCAACCACCTTCGGGGGCGGGACAGATACGCAGTATTTT CSATTFGGGTDTQYF
few TRBD1 TRBJ2-4 TRBV5-6 TGTGCCAGCAGCGCTACGGACAGGGGGTTTGACATTCAGTACTTC CASSATDRGFDIQYF
. . TRBJ2-1 TRBV4-1 TGCGCCAGCAGCAAAGAATCTAACGGTAACAATGAGCAGTTCTTC CASSKESNGNNEQFF
. . TRBJ2-7 TRBV12-3/TRBV12-4 TGTGCCAGCAGTTTTGGAGGGAACTTTTACAATGAGCAGTACTTC CASSFGGNFYNEQYF
. . TRBJ2-1 TRBV16 TGTGCCAGCAGCACAACCGGGATCGGGGTGACCCAGTTCTTC CASSTTGIGVTQFF
many . TRBJ2-5 TRBV4-3 TGCGCCAGCAGCCGTACGGCAGGCCAAGGGGAAACCCAGTACTTC CASSRTAGQGETQYF
. . TRBJ2-5 TRBV5-1 TGCGCCAGCAGCTTGGAGGCGGGATGGCAAGAGACCCAGTACTTC CASSLEAGWQETQYF
. . TRBJ1-2 TRBV14 TGTGCCAGCAGCCCATCACAGGCCTACTATGGCTACACCTTC CASSPSQAYYGYTF
. TRBD2 TRBJ2-1 TRBV9 TGTGCCAGCAGCGGGGGACTAGCGGGAGATCATGAGCAGTTCTTC CASSGGLAGDHEQFF
. . TRBJ2-1 TRBV7-2 TGTGCCAGCAGCACAAATATAGCGCCTATTGGTAATGAGCAGTTCTTC CASSTNIAPIGNEQFF
few . TRBJ1-1 TRBV10-3 TGTGCCATCAGTGCAGCCACAGGATCCACTGAAGCTTTCTTT CAISAATGSTEAFF
few TRBD1 TRBJ1-2 TRBV7-9 TGTGCCAGCAGCTTAGGGGGACAGGGGAGTATTCGAGGCTACACCTTC CASSLGGQGSIRGYTF
. . TRBJ1-5 TRBV4-2 TGTGCCAGCAGCCACACGGAACTGGGGGATCAGCCCCAGCATTTT CASSHTELGDQPQHF
few TRBD1 TRBJ1-2 TRBV7-2 TGTGCCAGCAGCGCCCGGACAGGGGAAGGCGGCTACACCTTC CASSARTGEGGYTF
. . TRBJ1-2 TRBV20-1 TGCAGTGCTATGGCGTTAGGGAACTATGGCTACACCTTC CSAMALGNYGYTF
. . TRBJ2-5 TRBV4-2 TGTGCCAGCAGCCCTGCGCCACAGCGGGTTGGGGGGACCCAGTACTTC CASSPAPQRVGGTQYF
once . TRBJ2-3 TRBV6-1 TGTGCCAGCAGTGAAGCCTTCGGGGGCATGACAGATACGCAGTATTTT CASSEAFGGMTDTQYF
. . TRBJ1-2 TRBV20-1 TGCAGTGCTAGCTCCAGGGGAAATCGTGGCTACACCTTC CSASSRGNRGYTF
. . TRBJ2-5 TRBV7-7 TGTGCTAGCAAACCCAGCGGGCAGGGGATAGAGACCCGGTACTTC CASKPSGQGIETRYF
. . TRBJ1-3 TRBV14 TGTGCCAGCAGCCAGCCTGGAGCCGGAAACACCATATATTTT CASSQPGAGNTIYF
. . TRBJ2-7 TRBV9 TGTGCCAGCAGCGTAGCCATTGGACATGCCTACGAGCAGTACTTC CASSVAIGHAYEQYF
few . TRBJ2-1 TRBV7-2 TGTGCCAGCAGCTTAGATCCCGGGAGCTCCTACAATGAGCAGTTCTTC CASSLDPGSSYNEQFF
. . TRBJ2-7 TRBV6-2/TRBV6-3 TGTGCCAGCAGTCATACAGGGAACTCCTACGAGCAGTACTTC CASSHTGNSYEQYF
few TRBD2 TRBJ2-2 TRBV25-1 TGTGCCAGCAGTGGAGCGGGAGTCGGGACCGGGGAGCTGTTTTTT CASSGAGVGTGELFF
few . TRBJ2-7 TRBV27 TGTGCCAGCGGGGCAGGATCCTACGAGCAGTACTTC CASGAGSYEQYF
. . TRBJ2-7 TRBV27 TGTGCCAGCAGTAGTCAACAGGGATCCTACGAGCAGTACTTC CASSSQQGSYEQYF
few TRBD1 TRBJ1-2 TRBV4-1 TGCGCCAGCAGCCCCCACCGGGACAGGGGCTACACCTTC CASSPHRDRGYTF
. TRBD2 TRBJ2-5 TRBV3-1 TGTGCCAGCAGCCAAGCGGGACTAGCCGTTAATGAGCAGTACTTC CASSQAGLAVNEQYF
. . TRBJ1-1 TRBV7-2 TGTGCCAGCAGCTTAAGGGCAGAAAACATGAACACTGAAGCTTTCTTT CASSLRAENMNTEAFF
. . TRBJ2-7 TRBV15 TGTGCCACCAGCAGAGATCAACTGCCCTCCTACGAGCAGTACTTC CATSRDQLPSYEQYF
. . TRBJ2-5 TRBV6-5 TGTGCCAGCAGGGCGGGGCTCCAAGAGACCCAGTACTTC CASRAGLQETQYF
. TRBD2 TRBJ2-6 TRBV10-3 TGTGCCATCAACCGACTAGCGGGAGGGCCCGGGGCCAACGTCCTGACTTTC CAINRLAGGPGANVLTF
. . TRBJ2-5 TRBV7-2 TGTGCCAGCAGCACGTACATGGGGCAGTACTTC CASSTYMGQYF
. . TRBJ1-5 TRBV21-1 TGTGCCAGCAGCAAAAGCCCCGGGACAGGGAGTAGCCTTTATAGCAATCAGCCCCAGCATTTT CASSKSPGTGSSLYSNQPQHF
. . TRBJ2-5 TRBV11-2 TGTGCCAGCAGCTTCCAGTGGGGTGGAAATCAAGAGACCCAGTACTTC CASSFQWGGNQETQYF
few TRBD1 TRBJ1-2 TRBV20-1 TGCAGTGCTAAACCTTTGGGTTATAGGGGGCTGGGCTATGGCTACACCTTC CSAKPLGYRGLGYGYTF
few TRBD1 TRBJ2-1 TRBV11-2 TGTGCCAGCAGCTTGCCGGGACAGGGCCACAATGAGCAGTTCTTC CASSLPGQGHNEQFF
. . TRBJ2-7 TRBV7-9 TGTGCCAGCAGCTTAATGTTGGCACCTCGGGGCGAGCAGTACTTC CASSLMLAPRGEQYF
. TRBD1 TRBJ1-6 TRBV27 TGTGCCAGCAGTGGCCTGACAGGGAGAAATTCACCCCTCCACTTT CASSGLTGRNSPLHF